This is a list of T cell receptor beta chains from one sample in a study of T cells after yellow fever vaccination. TCRdb re-called the 5' RACE reads through MiXCR, storing one row per CDR3 protein. The sample records about 240,000 distinct CDR3 sequences, roughly 3.7% being singletons. The sample consisted of PBMCs, taken 15 days after the yellow fever booster vaccination. The receptors here all came from a young man who received the YFV17D yellow fever vaccine. The CDR3 runs from the conserved cysteine through the conserved F or W. A D gene is named only where the DNA matches it firmly. Clone sizes are given selectively: once, few, many, or a class where the clone is expanded.

V gene,J gene,clone size,D gene,CDR3 length,CDR3 DNA,CDR3 protein
TRBV20-1,TRBJ2-5,few,NA,14,TGCAGTGCTAGATATGGGGGGGCCCAGGAGACCCAGTACTTC,CSARYGGAQETQYF
TRBV7-6,TRBJ1-2,many,NA,16,TGTGCCAGCAGCTTATACCCCCAGAGTACCGACTATGGCTACACCTTC,CASSLYPQSTDYGYTF
TRBV5-1,TRBJ2-3,many,NA,15,TGCGCCAGCAACGGAGGTGGGCCACACACAGATACGCAGTATTTT,CASNGGGPHTDTQYF
TRBV30,TRBJ2-4,many,NA,12,TGTGCCTGGAGTACCTCAGCGGGCATTCAGTACTTC,CAWSTSAGIQYF
TRBV7-2,TRBJ2-2,many,NA,14,TGTGCCAGCAGCCCCGGGACATTCACCGGGGAGCTGTTTTTT,CASSPGTFTGELFF
TRBV25-1,TRBJ1-4,many,NA,14,TGTGCCAGCAGTGTATCAGGGGCCGGGGAAAAACTGTTTTTT,CASSVSGAGEKLFF
TRBV18,TRBJ2-5,NA,NA,13,TGTGCCAGCTCACCACGCAGGGCGGAGACCCAGTACTTC,CASSPRRAETQYF
TRBV18,TRBJ2-1,many,NA,14,TGTGCCAGCTCAATCCAGGGTAACGGGAATGAGCAGTTCTTC,CASSIQGNGNEQFF
TRBV20-1,TRBJ2-7,many,TRBD2,15,TGCAGTGCTAGATCGGCGGGGGGTAACTCCTACGAGCAGTACTTC,CSARSAGGNSYEQYF
TRBV5-1,TRBJ1-1,many,NA,13,TGCGCCAGCAGCCGGGACTTCAACACTGAAGCTTTCTTT,CASSRDFNTEAFF
TRBV6-2/TRBV6-3,TRBJ2-1,many,TRBD1,12,TGTGCCAGCACCTTTTCCCCGGGACAGTTAGCCTTC,CASTFSPGQLAF
TRBV5-6,TRBJ2-3,NA,NA,16,TGTGCCAGCAGCTTTGTCGTGGACGGAGACACAGATACGCAGTATTTT,CASSFVVDGDTDTQYF
TRBV15,TRBJ1-2,many,NA,13,TGTGCCACCAGCAGAGATCAGGGTCATGGCTACACCTTC,CATSRDQGHGYTF
TRBV15,TRBJ2-2,many,NA,17,TGTGCCACCAGCTTACGCCGCTGGCAACCGAACACCGGGGAGCTGTTTTTT,CATSLRRWQPNTGELFF
TRBV12-3/TRBV12-4,TRBJ1-3,many,NA,17,TGTGCCAGCAGTTTAAAGGTCCTCGGGATCTCTGGAAACACCATATATTTT,CASSLKVLGISGNTIYF
TRBV7-2,TRBJ1-3,many,NA,15,TGTGCCAGCAGCCCATCGACAGGCGGTGGAAACACCATATATTTT,CASSPSTGGGNTIYF
TRBV10-3,TRBJ1-5,many,NA,15,TGTGCCATCAGAAGGGAGACAGGTGGCAATCAGCCCCAGCATTTT,CAIRRETGGNQPQHF
TRBV18,TRBJ1-4,many,NA,16,TGTGCCAGCTCACCACTAAACCCACAGGGTGGAGAAAAACTGTTTTTT,CASSPLNPQGGEKLFF
TRBV5-6,TRBJ2-1,many,NA,15,TGTGCCAGCAGCTTGTTCACGAGCTCCTACAATGAGCAGTTCTTC,CASSLFTSSYNEQFF
TRBV19,TRBJ1-5,many,NA,13,TGTGCCAGTAGTGACGGGGTGAGACAGCCCCAGCATTTT,CASSDGVRQPQHF
TRBV20-1,TRBJ1-5,many,NA,14,TGCAGTGCTCCCCGGCGGGGTCGCAATCAGCCCCAGCATTTT,CSAPRRGRNQPQHF
TRBV6-6,TRBJ2-1,many,NA,15,TGTGCCAGCAGTTACTCCAGGGCAGGGGGGAATGAGCAGTTCTTC,CASSYSRAGGNEQFF
TRBV4-2,TRBJ2-3,many,NA,14,TGTGCCAGCAGCCGCTTCCCAGGCACAGATACGCAGTATTTT,CASSRFPGTDTQYF
TRBV20-1,TRBJ2-2,many,NA,14,TGCAGTGCTAGTATGGGGGGGCCGTCCGGGGAGCTGTTTTTT,CSASMGGPSGELFF
TRBV11-2,TRBJ2-3,many,NA,16,TGTGCCAGCAGCTTAGCGGTGGTGGTAGGGACGGGTACGCAGTATTTT,CASSLAVVVGTGTQYF
TRBV5-1,TRBJ2-2,many,NA,16,TGCGCCAGCAGCTTGAGGGCAACAGAGAACACCGGGGAGCTGTTTTTT,CASSLRATENTGELFF
TRBV6-6,TRBJ1-1,many,NA,16,TGTGCCAGCAATAACTTATCGGGGGTTCGTAGGACTGAAGCTTTCTTT,CASNNLSGVRRTEAFF
TRBV7-3,TRBJ2-5,many,NA,16,TGTGCCAGCAGCTTAACGCCGCGAGTCGGAGGAGAGACCCAGTACTTC,CASSLTPRVGGETQYF
TRBV5-5,TRBJ1-2,many,TRBD1,15,TGTGCCAGCAGCTGGGAGGACAGGTTGGACTATGGCTACACCTTC,CASSWEDRLDYGYTF
TRBV6-5,TRBJ2-5,many,TRBD2,16,TGTGCCAGCAGTTACACGGGACTAGCGGGACCACAGACCCAGTACTTC,CASSYTGLAGPQTQYF
TRBV5-4,TRBJ2-3,NA,NA,16,TGTGCCAGCAGCTTGAGAATAGCCGGTAGCACAGATACGCAGTATTTT,CASSLRIAGSTDTQYF
TRBV6-5,TRBJ1-3,many,TRBD1,15,TGTGCCAGCAGTTCCATTGGGACAGGGGGTTACACCATATATTTT,CASSSIGTGGYTIYF
TRBV7-2,TRBJ2-1,many,TRBD1,14,TGTGCCAGCAGCTTAGCCCTTGGACAGGTTGGGATATTCTTC,CASSLALGQVGIFF
TRBV7-9,TRBJ2-2,few,TRBD1,16,TGTGCCAGCAGCTCAGGGGGTGTAGTGCACACCGGGGAGCTGTTTTTT,CASSSGGVVHTGELFF